These 21 T cell receptor beta chains originate from one sample sequenced in a study of T cell repertoires in cytomegalovirus infection. Their cognate antigens are unknown. TCRdb fed the reads into MiXCR, producing one record per CDR3 protein. Seen here are about 27,000 distinct CDR3 sequences, roughly a fifth observed once, and the top ten hold about 82%. The sequences come from CD8+ T cells from cultured PBMCs, collected from culture after CMV antigen stimulation. These receptor sequences come from a human donor in good health (CMV status not recorded). Some clones in this sample may be carry-over from other donors' samples.

This clonotype has a handful of counts. The chain employs TRBV28 and TRBJ2-7, with D hard to call. Trimming left V 6 bases short and J 3 bases short, with 15 bases between. Per germline, CDR1 MDHEN and CDR2 SYDVKM. There are 14 residues in the CDR3. The CDR3 loop is CASRPSSTDYEQYF. The CDR3 DNA reads as TGTGCCAGCAGGCCGTCGAGCACGGACTACGAGCAGTACTTC.

CDR3 nucleotides: TGTGCCAGCAGTGACGGGTACTACAATGAGCAGTTCTTC. Amino acid sequence: CASSDGYYNEQFF. The rearrangement links TRBV6-4 to TRBJ2-1; no clear D. CDR3 length equals 13 residues. Germline CDR1 MRHNA, CDR2 SNTAGT. The V end was cut by 2 bases, the J end by 3 bases, with 5 bases between.

The chain has TRBV19 and TRBJ2-7; D perhaps matches TRBD1 (5 bases). Per germline, CDR1 LNHDA and CDR2 SQIVND (reference sequence). V was clipped by 6 bases and J by 3 bases, with 18 bases between them. This CDR3 is built from 15 residues. The CDR3 sequence: CASRAGMGIYYEQYF. The CDR3 DNA is TGTGCCAGTAGGGCAGGGATGGGGATATACTACGAGCAGTACTTC.

This clonotype is medium-sized (0.01 to 0.1%) in the sample. The chain combines TRBV7-2 with TRBJ2-3, with 7 bases aligning to TRBD2. V lost 1 base and J lost 5; bases outside the gene matches: 6. From germline, CDR1 is SGHTA and CDR2 FQGNSA. The CDR3 runs to 15 residues. CDR3 region: CASSLVAGREDTQYF. CDR3 DNA sequence: TGTGCCAGCAGCTTAGTGGCGGGGAGGGAAGATACGCAGTATTTT. The variable domain in full, with the rest retrieved from reference TRBV7-2 and TRBJ2-3, is GAGVSQSPSNKVTEKGKDVELRCDPISGHTALYWYRQSLGQGLEFLIYFQGNSAPDKSGLPSDRFSAERTGGSVSTLTIQRTQQEDSAVYLCASSLVAGREDTQYFGPGTRLTVL.

This chain joins TRBV12-3 or TRBV12-4 and TRBJ2-1; D is undetermined. The V and J ends lost 3 bases and 7 bases respectively, with 10 bases between them. The CDR3 totals 13 residues. CDR3 loop: CASSLNRWNEQFF. In nucleotides, the CDR3 is TGTGCCAGCAGTTTGAATAGGTGGAATGAGCAGTTCTTC.

A few counts support this clonotype. V usage is TRBV7-9 and J usage is TRBJ2-1; 12 positions match TRBD2. Germline V gene sequence: CDR1 SEHNR, CDR2 FQNEAQ (reference sequence). V gave up 4 bases and J gave up 5 bases; unmatched junction bases: 12. The CDR3 spans 18 residues. This chain's CDR3 is CASSYLIRLAGEDNEQFF. The CDR3 region has the DNA TGTGCCAGCAGCTACCTCATCCGACTAGCGGGGGAAGACAATGAGCAGTTCTTC.

This clonotype has a single count. The V and J genes are TRBV4-2 and TRBJ1-4; maybe TRBD1 (5 bases). Germline V gene lookup returns CDR1 LGHNA and CDR2 YNFKEQ. The CDR3 contains 16 residues. V lost 4 bases, J lost 7 bases, and 19 bases lay in between. The CDR3 nucleotides read TGTGCCAGCAGCCGAGGGGTTAAGGACGGGAGTGAAAAACTGTTTTTT. Translating gives CASSRGVKDGSEKLFF.

The chain links TRBV5-6 to TRBJ2-3; 7 bases align to TRBD2. The germline V gene has CDR1 SGHDT and CDR2 YYEEEE. CDR3 length equals 15 residues. The V segment lost 0 bases and the J segment 0 bases; nucleotides outside the gene matches: 1. The CDR3 is CASSLAGGSTDTQYF. In DNA, the CDR3 is TGTGCCAGCAGCTTGGCCGGGGGGAGCACAGATACGCAGTATTTT.

V usage is TRBV7-2 and J usage is TRBJ2-1; D may be TRBD1 (5 bases). V lost 0 bases and J 0 bases, leaving 9 bases between the germline ends. This CDR3 has 16 residues. Germline CDR1 is SGHTA and CDR2 is FQGNSA. The CDR3, as DNA: TGTGCCAGCAGCTTAGCGGACATCAGCTCCTACAATGAGCAGTTCTTC. Translation: CASSLADISSYNEQFF.

This clonotype has just a few counts. This rearrangement joins TRBV20-1 to TRBJ2-7, with 7 bases that match TRBD2. The CDR3 is 11 amino acids. Germline lookup yields CDR1 DFQATT and CDR2 SNEGSKA (reference sequence). Trimming cost V 6 bases and J 9 bases; bases outside gene matches: 8. CDR3 bases: TGCAGTGCAGACCGCCCGGGGGGGCAGTACTTC. It is translated as CSADRPGGQYF.

This clonotype was seen a handful of times. The chain recombines TRBV5-6 with TRBJ2-7; the match to TRBD2 covers 8 bases. CDR1 and CDR2 from the germline V gene are SGHDT and YYEEEE. This CDR3 region has 17 residues. V shed 0 bases and J 1 base; nucleotides not matched to a gene: 9. CDR3 in amino acids: CASSLDTSGIPSYEQYF. The CDR3 region has the DNA TGTGCCAGCAGCTTGGATACTAGCGGTATTCCATCCTACGAGCAGTACTTC.

This clonotype was observed many times. The CDR3 loop reads CASSQKDRAGTEAFF. The CDR3 DNA reads TGTGCCAGCAGTCAAAAAGACAGGGCAGGGACTGAAGCTTTCTTT. The rearrangement uses TRBV12-3 or TRBV12-4 and TRBJ1-1; 7 positions agree with TRBD1. Trimming took 5 bases from V and 5 from J; bases not matched to a gene: 11. The CDR3 covers 15 residues.

This clonotype has a handful of counts. The chain recombines TRBV6-6 with TRBJ1-1, with 9 bases that match TRBD1. V lost 5 bases and J lost 4; bases outside the gene matches: 8. CDR3 length: 15 amino acids. Germline V gives CDR1 MNHNY, CDR2 SVGAGI (reference sequence). CDR3 protein: CASSQTGGRGTEAFF. The CDR3 DNA is TGTGCCAGCAGTCAAACAGGGGGCCGGGGCACTGAAGCTTTCTTT.

This rearrangement joins TRBV14 to TRBJ2-2; D call uncertain. Trimming took 4 bases from V and 0 from J, leaving 18 bases between them. Looked up from germline, CDR1 is SGHDN and CDR2 is FVKESK. The CDR3 extends over 18 amino acids. The CDR3 bases are TGTGCCAGCAGCCGAACCGCCAGGACCCGAACGAACACCGGGGAGCTGTTTTTT. Protein: CASSRTARTRTNTGELFF.

Only a few counts were recorded for this clonotype. The rearrangement links TRBV4-3 to TRBJ1-3, with D possibly being TRBD1 (5 bases). V lost 0 bases, J lost 0 bases, and 15 bases lay in between. The germline gives CDR1 LGHNA, CDR2 YSLEER. CDR3 size: 18 residues. In DNA form, the CDR3 reads TGCGCCAGCAGCCAAGAAGGAGGGGAGGATTACTCTGGAAACACCATATATTTT. It specifies CASSQEGGEDYSGNTIYF.

This clonotype has ten or more counts. The rearrangement links TRBV6-6 to TRBJ1-5; D uncertain. The CDR3 runs 13 residues. The germline V gene has CDR1 MNHNY and CDR2 SVGAGI (reference sequence). Trimming shortened V by 5 bases and J by 0 bases, and 5 bases separated the two germline ends. This CDR3 reads CASSTHSNQPQHF. The CDR3 DNA reads as TGTGCCAGCAGTACCCATAGCAATCAGCCCCAGCATTTT.

The rearrangement uses TRBV19 and TRBJ1-5; tentatively, D is TRBD1 (6 bases). This CDR3 is built from 14 residues. V was clipped by 4 bases and J by 3 bases, with 10 bases between them. In germline, CDR1 is LNHDA, CDR2 SQIVND (reference sequence). CDR3 DNA sequence: TGTGCCAGTAGTACCAGACAGGCCAATCAGCCCCAGCATTTT. This translates into CASSTRQANQPQHF.

The V and J genes are TRBV19 and TRBJ1-2; weak D call: TRBD1 (5 bases). Germline V gene data show CDR1 as LNHDA and CDR2 as SQIVND (reference sequence). This CDR3 has 12 amino acids. Trimming shortened V by 9 bases and J by 1 base, and 9 bases separated the two germline ends. This CDR3 reads CASRGHNYGYTF. CDR3 in DNA: TGTGCCAGCCGGGGCCATAACTATGGCTACACCTTC.

This rearrangement joins TRBV6-2 or TRBV6-3 to TRBJ1-2; unclear D gene. The CDR3 contains 12 residues. Trimming removed 3 bases at V and 6 bases at J, with 8 bases between. The germline CDR1 and CDR2 sequences are MNHEY and SVGEGT. The CDR3 loop reads CASSYVLNGYTF. CDR3 DNA: TGTGCCAGCAGTTATGTACTCAATGGCTACACCTTC.

This clonotype was counted between two and nine times. The rearrangement uses TRBV12-3 or TRBV12-4 and TRBJ2-3, with D possibly matching TRBD1 (5 bases). The length of the CDR3 is 16 residues. Trimming took off 3 bases at V and 0 bases at J, with 13 bases between the two ends. CDR3 nucleotides: TGTGCCAGCAGTTTCCACAAGGGGCTTAGCACAGATACGCAGTATTTT. Translation: CASSFHKGLSTDTQYF.

This chain joins TRBV7-2 and TRBJ2-1; the match to TRBD2 covers 7 bases. The CDR3 is 17 residues long. J was trimmed by 7 bases and V by 0 bases; bases with no gene match: 12. The germline V gene has CDR1 SGHTA and CDR2 FQGNSA. CDR3 in amino acids: CASSLAPSGTAGNEQFF. Here the CDR3 DNA reads TGTGCCAGCAGCTTAGCGCCGAGCGGGACGGCCGGGAATGAGCAGTTCTTC.